These 19 T cell receptor beta chains were sequenced from one sample in a study of early T cells in non-severe SARS-CoV-2 infection. Each CDR3 protein is one row after TCRdb ran MiXCR on the 5' RACE reads. Here the sample spans tens of thousands of distinct CDR3 sequences, nearly 10% being singletons. The sequenced material came from whole blood. The receptors here all came from an adult who was a healthcare worker with PCR-confirmed SARS-CoV-2 infection or an uninfected control (not recorded which).

The chain couples TRBV20-1 to TRBJ2-3, with D maybe TRBD2 (6 bases). Looked up from germline, CDR1 is DFQATT and CDR2 is SNEGSKA (reference sequence). The CDR3 covers 15 residues. V was trimmed by 3 bases and J by 3 bases, leaving 16 bases between them. CDR3 coding DNA: TGCAGTGCTAGGGAGGGGTTTGGGGAGACAGATACGCAGTATTTT. Its translation is CSAREGFGETDTQYF.

The table lists this clonotype with many counts. The chain recombines TRBV12-5 with TRBJ2-1; TRBD1 or TRBD2 may be the D gene (6 bases each). Trimming cost V 4 bases and J 5 bases, with 18 bases left between them. The CDR3 extends over 16 amino acids. Germline V gene data show CDR1 as LGHNT and CDR2 as FRNRAP. The CDR3 sequence is CASGSPPGGRDNEQFF. The CDR3 nucleotides are TGTGCTAGTGGTTCCCCCCCCGGGGGCCGAGACAATGAGCAGTTCTTC.

This clonotype was observed many times. This chain links TRBV18 with TRBJ2-7; 7 bases map to TRBD2. The CDR3 sequence is 16 residues long. From germline, CDR1 is KGHSH and CDR2 LQKENI. The J segment lost 4 bases and the V segment lost 5 bases, leaving 14 bases of the junction unmatched. CDR3 bases: TGTGCCAGCTCAGGAGTTTGGGCTAGCGGAAGTTACGAGCAGTACTTC. It translates to CASSGVWASGSYEQYF.

The V and J genes are TRBV11-2 and TRBJ2-1, with D possibly TRBD1 on 7 matching bases. The germline gives CDR1 SGHAT, CDR2 FQNNGV. V lost 5 bases and J 8 bases, leaving 31 bases between the germline ends. This CDR3 has 19 amino acids. CDR3 nucleotides: TGTGCCAGCAGCCGTGGCCGACAGGGTGGGACGGGACTTACATATGAGCAGTTCTTC. Translating it yields CASSRGRQGGTGLTYEQFF.

This clonotype was found many times. This chain joins TRBV5-4 and TRBJ2-3, with 9 bases lining up with TRBD2. CDR1 SGHNT and CDR2 YYREEE come from the germline V gene (reference sequence). Trimming at V came to 3 bases and at J to 5 bases, leaving 4 bases not matched to a gene. The CDR3 length is 14 residues. DNA of the CDR3: TGTGCCAGCAGCTCCCGGACTAGCGTAGATACGCAGTATTTT. This translates into CASSSRTSVDTQYF.

This clonotype was observed at least ten times. V usage is TRBV11-2 and J usage is TRBJ2-1; tentatively, D is TRBD2 (5 bases). The CDR3 contains 15 residues. Trimming shortened V by 2 bases and J by 4 bases, and 12 bases separated the two germline ends. CDR1 and CDR2 from the germline V gene are SGHAT and FQNNGV. The CDR3 nucleotides are TGTGCCAGCAGCTTACTAGCCGGCCAATACAATGAGCAGTTCTTC. Its translation: CASSLLAGQYNEQFF. The complete variable domain, with remaining parts taken from reference TRBV11-2 and TRBJ2-1, reads EAGVAQSPRYKIIEKRQSVAFWCNPISGHATLYWYQQILGQGPKLLIQFQNNGVVDDSQLPKDRFSAERLKGVDSTLKIQPAKLEDSAVYLCASSLLAGQYNEQFFGPGTRLTVL.

At least ten counts were recorded for this clonotype. The chain combines TRBV18 with TRBJ2-1; TRBD1 or TRBD2 may be the D gene (5 bases each). This CDR3 is 15 amino acids long. V gave up 3 bases and J gave up 4 bases, with 13 bases separating them. Germline lookup yields CDR1 KGHSH and CDR2 LQKENI. The CDR3 region has the DNA TGTGCCAGCTCACCGGGGGACCCTACTTACAATGAGCAGTTCTTC. This encodes CASSPGDPTYNEQFF.

V is TRBV9 and J is TRBJ2-1; 7 nucleotides align to TRBD1. The CDR3 loop spans 13 amino acids. V lost 2 bases and J lost 8; bases outside the gene matches: 4. Germline V gene data show CDR1 as SGDLS and CDR2 as YYNGEE. Here the CDR3 reads CASSVITGDEQFF. CDR3 DNA: TGTGCCAGCAGCGTTATAACAGGGGATGAGCAGTTCTTC. The full variable domain, in which reference TRBV9 and TRBJ2-1 provide the parts outside the CDR3, is DSGVTQTPKHLITATGQRVTLRCSPRSGDLSVYWYQQSLDQGLQFLIQYYNGEERAKGNILERFSAQQFPDLHSELNLSSLELGDSALYFCASSVITGDEQFFGPGTRLTVL.

This clonotype has a count of ten or more. The gene calls are TRBV12-3 or TRBV12-4 and TRBJ2-7; no clear D gene. This CDR3 spans 12 amino acids. The ends were cut back, 7 bases at V and 0 bases at J, with 7 bases in the middle. The CDR3 reads CASTPNSYEQYF. Written as DNA, the CDR3 is TGTGCCAGCACCCCGAACTCCTACGAGCAGTACTTC.

This clonotype showed up many times. V is TRBV3-1 and J is TRBJ2-5, with D maybe TRBD2 (5 bases). The V and J ends lost 1 base and 3 bases respectively, with 12 bases between them. The CDR3 spans 15 residues. Germline-derived CDR1 and CDR2 are LGHDT and YNNKEL (reference sequence). The CDR3 DNA follows: TGTGCCAGCAGCCAAGCGAGGGTCAGTAAAGAGACCCAGTACTTC. Translation: CASSQARVSKETQYF.

This clonotype has at least ten counts. This chain joins TRBV9 and TRBJ2-2; D call uncertain. CDR3 length: 17 amino acids. V lost 0 bases to trimming and J lost 2 bases, with 14 bases between them. Germline CDR1 is SGDLS and CDR2 is YYNGEE. The CDR3 loop reads CASSVELVSKNTGELFF. CDR3 bases: TGTGCCAGCAGCGTAGAATTGGTCTCCAAAAACACCGGGGAGCTGTTTTTT.

There are many counts of this clonotype. The rearrangement uses TRBV11-2 and TRBJ2-7; TRBD1 or TRBD2 may be the D gene (5 bases each). This CDR3 contains 13 residues. Germline CDR1 reads SGHAT; CDR2 reads FQNNGV. V lost 5 bases and J 3 bases, leaving 11 bases between the germline ends. DNA for the CDR3: TGTGCCAGCAGCCGGGGTAGGGGCTACGAGCAGTACTTC. Residues: CASSRGRGYEQYF.

This chain links TRBV20-1 with TRBJ2-1; 9 bases fit TRBD2. The CDR3 spans 13 residues. Germline CDR1 is DFQATT and CDR2 is SNEGSKA (reference sequence). The CDR3 loop is CSLPRGGLDEQFF. Written as DNA, the CDR3 is TGCAGCTTACCGCGGGGGGGCCTTGATGAGCAGTTCTTC.

This clonotype was seen more than once but under ten times. The rearrangement uses TRBV2 and TRBJ1-1; D not certain. Deletions cut 7 bases from V and 7 bases from J, with 10 bases between. Germline V lookup: CDR1 SNHLY, CDR2 FYNNEI. The CDR3 consists of 11 residues. This chain's CDR3 is CASITGSEAFF. In DNA form, the CDR3 reads TGTGCCAGCATAACCGGGAGTGAAGCTTTCTTT.

The chain carries TRBV20-1 and TRBJ2-4; possible D gene TRBD1, 6 bases. In germline, CDR1 is DFQATT, CDR2 SNEGSKA (reference sequence). V lost 6 bases, J lost 6 bases, and 18 bases lay in between. The CDR3 has 14 amino acids. The CDR3: CSAHFTGTINIQYF. CDR3 DNA sequence: TGCAGTGCCCACTTCACCGGGACAATAAACATTCAGTACTTC.

The chain is built from TRBV20-1 and TRBJ2-1; 10 positions match TRBD2. There are 13 residues in the CDR3. V lost 5 bases, J lost 8 bases, and 6 bases stayed unmatched. Germline V CDR1 and CDR2: DFQATT, SNEGSKA (reference sequence). The CDR3 sequence is CSAVSGGIDEQFF. The CDR3 DNA is TGCAGTGCTGTTAGCGGGGGGATCGATGAGCAGTTCTTC.

In its sample, this clonotype is medium-sized. This sequence joins TRBV20-1 and TRBJ2-5, with 9 positions matching TRBD1. Unmatched junction bases numbered 5, after V lost 5 bases and J lost 4 bases. The CDR3 runs to 13 residues. The germline V gene has CDR1 DFQATT and CDR2 SNEGSKA (reference sequence). DNA for the CDR3: TGCAGTGCTCCACAGGGGGCGGGAGAGACCCAGTACTTC. The encoded protein is CSAPQGAGETQYF.

This clonotype was picked up many times. The J gene is TRBJ2-5, the V gene TRBV3-1; maybe TRBD2 (6 bases). V lost 3 bases and J lost 5, with 13 bases in between. The CDR3 has 14 residues. Germline V gene lookup returns CDR1 LGHDT and CDR2 YNNKEL (reference sequence). The CDR3 loop reads CASSQRGREETQYF. CDR3 in DNA: TGTGCCAGCAGCCAGCGGGGAAGGGAGGAGACCCAGTACTTC.

This clonotype was observed many times. The V and J genes are TRBV19 and TRBJ1-2; D remains ambiguous. Germline V gives CDR1 LNHDA, CDR2 SQIVND (reference sequence). This CDR3 spans 13 amino acids. Trimming removed 3 bases at V and 7 bases at J, with 12 bases between. CDR3 coding DNA: TGTGCCAGTAGTATGGTAGAAACCCGTGGCTACACCTTC. Translation: CASSMVETRGYTF.